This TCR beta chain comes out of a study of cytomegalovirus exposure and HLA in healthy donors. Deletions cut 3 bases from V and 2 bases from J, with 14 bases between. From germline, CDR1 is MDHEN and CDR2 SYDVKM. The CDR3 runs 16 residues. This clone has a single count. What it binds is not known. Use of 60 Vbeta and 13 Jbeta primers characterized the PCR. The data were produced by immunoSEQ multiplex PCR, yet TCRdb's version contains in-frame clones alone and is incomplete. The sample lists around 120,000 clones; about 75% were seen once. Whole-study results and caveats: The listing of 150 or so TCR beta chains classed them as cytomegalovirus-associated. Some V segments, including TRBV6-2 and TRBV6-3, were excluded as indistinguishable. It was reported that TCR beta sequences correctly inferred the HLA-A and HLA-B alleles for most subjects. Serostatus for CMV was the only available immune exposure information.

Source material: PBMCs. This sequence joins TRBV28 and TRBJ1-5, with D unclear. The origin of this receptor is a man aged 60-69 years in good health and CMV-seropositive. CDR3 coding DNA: TGTGCCAGCAGTTTCGGTTTCCGGGGAGGCAATCAGCCCCAGCATTTT. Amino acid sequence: CASSFGFRGGNQPQHF.